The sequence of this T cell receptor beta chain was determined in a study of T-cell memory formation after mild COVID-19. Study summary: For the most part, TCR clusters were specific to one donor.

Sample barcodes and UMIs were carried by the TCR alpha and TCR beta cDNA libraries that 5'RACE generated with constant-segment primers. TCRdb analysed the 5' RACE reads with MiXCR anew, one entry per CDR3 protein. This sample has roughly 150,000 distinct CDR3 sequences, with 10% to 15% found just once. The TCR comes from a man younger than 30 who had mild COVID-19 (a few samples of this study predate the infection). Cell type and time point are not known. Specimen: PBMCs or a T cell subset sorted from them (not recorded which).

The CDR3 region is CASSGDGQGGYTF. In DNA, the CDR3 is TGTGCCAGCTCCGGAGACGGTCAGGGCGGCTACACCTTC. The chain recombines TRBV18 with TRBJ1-2, with D tentatively TRBD1 (5 bases). The CDR3 runs to 13 residues. The V and J ends lost 6 bases and 8 bases respectively, with 16 bases between them. Germline CDR1 and CDR2: KGHSH and LQKENI.